This T cell receptor (beta chain) was retrieved from a study of T cell responses to AZD1222 COVID-19 vaccine. Profiling relied on immunoSEQ multiplex PCR, and the TCRdb table lists in-frame clones only, not all of them. The data contain roughly 75,000 clones, around 86% of them singletons. Germline lookup yields CDR1 SGHDT and CDR2 YYEEEE. This CDR3 is built from 12 residues. V gave up 2 bases and J gave up 8 bases, with 10 bases separating them. The sequenced sample was peripheral blood, obtained 28 days after the second AZD1222 dose. The receptor's source is an adult who received the AZD1222 COVID-19 vaccine. V usage is TRBV5-6 and J usage is TRBJ1-2; a possible D gene is TRBD1 (6 bases). The CDR3: CASSLKGDGYTF. The CDR3 DNA sequence: TGTGCCAGCAGCTTAAAGGGGGACGGCTACACCTTC.